Listed below are T cell receptor beta chains from one sample, sequenced in a study of cytomegalovirus exposure and HLA in healthy donors. Some clones are missing from TCRdb's copy, which holds only in-frame ones; the method was immunoSEQ multiplex PCR. The table has about 130,000 clones, around 77% seen once. Sequences were obtained from PBMCs. The receptors were sampled from a woman in her sixties or seventies in good health and CMV-seronegative. Each CDR3 is given with its conserved first and last residue. Each record gives: clone size, V gene, CDR3 length, D gene, J gene, CDR3 DNA, CDR3 protein. The D gene is left open where the match is weak. For some rows the clone size is stated as once, few or many, or as a class when expanded; others skip it.

-,TRBV7-9,16,TRBD1,TRBJ2-7,TGTGCCAGCAGCTTAGCTGAGACAGGGAAGTCCTACGAGCAGTACTTC,CASSLAETGKSYEQYF
-,TRBV7-9,14,TRBD1,TRBJ1-3,TGTGCCAGCAGACCCGGGACAGGGCATTGGGGCATATATTTT,CASRPGTGHWGIYF
once,TRBV6-6,15,TRBD2,TRBJ2-7,TGTGCCAGCACTCACGGGGTAGCGGGCCCTTACGAGCAGTACTTC,CASTHGVAGPYEQYF
-,TRBV27,16,TRBD2,TRBJ2-7,TGTGCCAGCAGTTTATCCCGCGGGGGAGACCGCTACGAGCAGTACTTC,CASSLSRGGDRYEQYF
-,TRBV6-1,12,-,TRBJ2-2,TGTGCCAGCCTTCGTCGGACCGGGGAGCTGTTTTTT,CASLRRTGELFF
-,TRBV6-4,15,-,TRBJ1-2,TGTGCCAGCAGTGACTCTCCAGGGTGGGTGGATGGCTACACCTTC,CASSDSPGWVDGYTF
-,TRBV28,13,-,TRBJ2-5,TGTGCCAGCAGTCGGGACTTCCAAGAGACCCAGTACTTC,CASSRDFQETQYF
few,TRBV6-5,15,-,TRBJ1-1,TGTGCCAACAGTTCAACAGGGAGGGGAAACACTGAAGCTTTCTTT,CANSSTGRGNTEAFF
few,TRBV4-1,17,TRBD2,TRBJ2-1,TGCGCCAGCAGCCAAGATTCGGTAGCGGGAGATATCGATGAGCAGTTCTTC,CASSQDSVAGDIDEQFF
-,TRBV11-2,16,TRBD1,TRBJ2-1,TGTGCCAGCAGCCAGGACGGGACAGGGGGAGTCCTCATACAGTTCTTC,CASSQDGTGGVLIQFF
-,TRBV27,14,-,TRBJ1-2,TGTGCCAGCAGCCTCCTGGCAGGATCGATTGGCTACACCTTC,CASSLLAGSIGYTF
few,TRBV11-3,17,TRBD1,TRBJ2-1,TGTGCCAGCAGCTTAAACCCACAGGGGAGCTCCTACAATGAGCAGTTCTTC,CASSLNPQGSSYNEQFF
-,TRBV29-1,14,-,TRBJ1-1,TGCAGCGTTGCCCGGGGGTCGGGGAACACTGAAGCTTTCTTT,CSVARGSGNTEAFF
-,TRBV6-1,15,TRBD2,TRBJ2-7,TGTGCCAGCAGGGATACTAGCGGGGGGGACTACGAGCAGTACTTC,CASRDTSGGDYEQYF
-,TRBV9,17,TRBD1,TRBJ1-4,TGTGCCAGCAGCGTTGGTCTCCCGGGACAGGGTAGAGAAAAACTGTTTTTT,CASSVGLPGQGREKLFF
-,TRBV5-1,18,-,TRBJ2-3,TGCGCCAGCAGCCCTAGCGCGGCGGGGGCTACTAGCACAGATACGCAGTATTTT,CASSPSAAGATSTDTQYF
-,TRBV5-1,17,TRBD2,TRBJ2-6,TGCGCCAGCAGCTCGAACCGGGGGGGCTCTGGGGCCAACGTCCTGACTTTC,CASSSNRGGSGANVLTF
-,TRBV7-3,16,-,TRBJ2-1,TGTGCCAGCAGCTTAATTTCCAGCGGAGACCCCAATGAGCAGTTCTTC,CASSLISSGDPNEQFF
-,TRBV18,15,-,TRBJ2-6,TGTGCCAGCTCACGAACCGGGTTAGGGGCCAACGTCCTGACTTTC,CASSRTGLGANVLTF
-,TRBV5-4,15,TRBD2,TRBJ2-1,TGTGCCAGCAGCGAAAGCGGGATTAGGGGCAATGAGCAGTTCTTC,CASSESGIRGNEQFF
-,TRBV6-6,14,TRBD1,TRBJ1-2,TGTGCCAGCAGTTCCTCAGGGGGAGTGAAGGGCTACACCTTC,CASSSSGGVKGYTF
-,TRBV15,15,TRBD1,TRBJ2-7,TGTGCCACCAGCAGGAGGACAGGGAGTCCCAACGAGCAGTACTTC,CATSRRTGSPNEQYF
-,TRBV7-8,16,TRBD2,TRBJ2-3,TGTGCCAGCAGCTTAATGGGACTAGCGTCGGCAGATACGCAGTATTTT,CASSLMGLASADTQYF
-,TRBV6-1,14,-,TRBJ2-1,TGTGCCAGCAGTAGCGGCTTCTCCTACAATGAGCAGTTCTTC,CASSSGFSYNEQFF
-,TRBV18,15,-,TRBJ2-3,TGTGCCAGCTCACCTGGGGGCGCGAGGCCGAGTACGCAGTATTTT,CASSPGGARPSTQYF
-,TRBV28,15,TRBD1,TRBJ1-1,TGTGCCAGCAGTCCCACCGGGACAGTGAACACTGAAGCTTTCTTT,CASSPTGTVNTEAFF
-,TRBV5-1,15,TRBD1,TRBJ2-1,TGCGCCAGCAGTCAGCCGGGACAGGCTTACAATGAGCAGTTCTTC,CASSQPGQAYNEQFF
-,TRBV2,13,-,TRBJ1-1,TGTGCCAGCAGTGAACAGTCGGGGAGAAAAGCTTTCTTT,CASSEQSGRKAFF
-,TRBV6-5,14,TRBD1,TRBJ1-1,TGTGCCAGCAGTTACTCACTGGGACAGGTTGAAGCTTTCTTT,CASSYSLGQVEAFF
-,TRBV18,12,-,TRBJ2-5,TGTGCCAGCTCAAATCTCGCGGAGACCCAGTACTTC,CASSNLAETQYF
-,TRBV9,14,-,TRBJ1-2,TGTGCCAGCAGCGTAGACGGCAGGGAAAATGGCTACACCTTC,CASSVDGRENGYTF